These 24 T cell receptor beta chains originate from one sample sequenced in a study of blood T cell repertoires in COVID-19. The assay was immunoSEQ multiplex PCR, and TCRdb's table has in-frame clones only and misses some. The sample has approximately 350,000 clones, approximately 86% seen once. The sample consisted of peripheral blood. The receptors shown here come from a woman aged 60-70 years with COVID-19, enrolled during active disease.

The genes are TRBV29-1 and TRBJ1-4, with D possibly being TRBD1 (5 bases). CDR1 and CDR2 from the germline V gene are SQVTM and ANQGSEA. The CDR3 is 15 residues long. With 6 bases removed from V and 3 bases from J, the gap between germline ends came to 17 bases. CDR3 in amino acids: CSVPGGSGANEKLFF. CDR3 DNA: TGCAGCGTCCCCGGGGGGAGTGGGGCTAATGAAAAACTGTTTTTT.

V gene TRBV7-9 combines with J gene TRBJ2-5; TRBD2 might be the D (5 bases). Germline-derived CDR1 and CDR2 are SEHNR and FQNEAQ (reference sequence). CDR3 length: 15 amino acids. V was pared by 5 bases and J by 5 bases, with 18 bases between. The CDR3 region has the DNA TGTGCCAGCAGCCCTTTAGAGGGTTTCGGGGAGACCCAGTACTTC. Translated, it gives CASSPLEGFGETQYF.

The chain couples TRBV10-2 to TRBJ1-3; D gene uncertain. Trimming pared 3 bases from V and 0 bases from J, leaving 12 bases between. The CDR3 loop spans 16 amino acids. Germline V gene sequence: CDR1 WSHSY, CDR2 SAAADI. The CDR3 DNA follows: TGCGCCAGCAGTGACCTCCACGGAGACTCTGGAAACACCATATATTTT. Protein sequence: CASSDLHGDSGNTIYF.

The rearrangement links TRBV18 to TRBJ2-1; possible D gene TRBD1, 7 bases. Germline CDR1 is KGHSH and CDR2 is LQKENI. The V end lost 2 bases, the J end lost 3 bases, and 14 bases lay between the germline ends. This CDR3 is built from 16 residues. As DNA, the CDR3 is TGTGCCAGCTCACCAGCCGGAGGGGGCCACTACAATGAGCAGTTCTTC. Encoded protein: CASSPAGGGHYNEQFF.

The chain has TRBV18 and TRBJ2-7; 12 bases agree with TRBD2. Germline trimming cut 5 bases from V and 2 bases from J; bases unmatched to any gene: 4. Germline V gives CDR1 KGHSH, CDR2 LQKENI. This CDR3 has 15 amino acids. The CDR3 DNA is TGTGCCAGCTCATCTTCTAGCGGGGGGGCCTACGAGCAGTACTTC. It yields the protein CASSSSSGGAYEQYF. Looking up the rest from reference TRBV18 and TRBJ2-7 gives the full variable domain: NAGVMQNPRHLVRRRGQEARLRCSPMKGHSHVYWYRQLPEEGLKFMVYLQKENIIDESGMPKERFSAEFPKEGPSILRIQQVVRGDSAAYFCASSSSSGGAYEQYFGPGTRLTVT.

J is TRBJ2-7 and V is TRBV19; 9 bases are a match to TRBD1. CDR3 length: 14 residues. Germline V gives CDR1 LNHDA, CDR2 SQIVND (reference sequence). Losses at the gene ends were 6 bases for V and 4 bases for J; bases not matched to a gene: 7. This chain's CDR3 is CASSPGDREYEQYF. The CDR3 DNA is TGTGCCAGTAGCCCCGGGGACAGGGAGTACGAGCAGTACTTC.

V is TRBV6-4 and J is TRBJ2-7; 14 positions match TRBD2. The CDR3 totals 19 residues. V gave up 6 bases and J gave up 2 bases; unmatched junction bases: 15. Germline CDR1 MRHNA, CDR2 SNTAGT. The CDR3 is CASRLRGLAGGTGTYEQYF. CDR3 in DNA: TGTGCCAGCAGGCTGCGCGGACTAGCGGGGGGTACGGGCACCTACGAGCAGTACTTC.

The chain employs TRBV1 and TRBJ2-4; the table's TRBD2 call for D was not verified on the DNA. TRBV1 corresponds to a pseudogene. The CDR3 has 13 residues. For the CDR3, the DNA is TGCACCAGCAGATCACTTTCAAAAAACATTCAGTACTTC. Encoded protein: CTSRSLSKNIQYF.

J is TRBJ2-3 and V is TRBV7-2; 13 nucleotides agree with TRBD2. V shed 1 base, J shed 3 bases, and the junction held 4 bases outside the gene matches. The CDR3 is made up of 17 amino acids. Germline assignment: CDR1 SGHTA and CDR2 FQGNSA. CDR3 DNA sequence: TGTGCCAGCAGCTTAGATGGGACTAGCGGGGTGACAGATACGCAGTATTTT. As protein: CASSLDGTSGVTDTQYF.

The J gene is TRBJ1-2, the V gene TRBV19, with a weak D call TRBD1 (5 bases). Germline V lookup: CDR1 LNHDA, CDR2 SQIVND (reference sequence). V lost 10 bases and J lost 0, with 18 bases in between. The CDR3 is made up of 15 amino acids. The CDR3 sequence: CATNPEGNTNYGYTF. The CDR3 DNA reads TGTGCCACTAATCCGGAGGGGAACACTAACTATGGCTACACCTTC.

The CDR3 DNA sequence: TGTGCCAGCAGTGAGTTCCTCCGGGGCGGGGGTCGCTACGAGCAGTACTTC. As protein: CASSEFLRGGGRYEQYF. This chain connects TRBV6-1 to TRBJ2-7; 7 bases fit TRBD2. The junction had 14 bases not matched to a gene; V was cut back by 3 bases and J by 3 bases. CDR1 is MNHNS and CDR2 is SASEGT in the germline V gene. CDR3 length equals 17 residues.

The chain joins TRBV5-6 to TRBJ2-7; 7 bases are shared with TRBD1. Germline CDR1 reads SGHDT; CDR2 reads YYEEEE. This CDR3 spans 14 amino acids. V dropped 4 bases and J dropped 1; count of bases not matched to a gene: 5. CDR3 loop: CASSIRDSSYEQYF. CDR3 bases: TGTGCCAGCAGCATCCGGGACAGTTCCTACGAGCAGTACTTC.

This chain uses TRBV13 with TRBJ2-7; TRBD2 matches at 14 bases. Losses at the gene ends were 5 bases for V and 4 bases for J; bases not matched to a gene: 7. This CDR3 comprises 16 residues. Germline V gene lookup returns CDR1 PRHDT and CDR2 FYEKMQ (reference sequence). The CDR3 sequence: CASSRTSGGSRYEQYF. The DNA for the CDR3 is TGTGCCAGCAGCAGGACTAGCGGGGGGAGTCGATACGAGCAGTACTTC.

The CDR3 nucleotides read TGTGCCAGCAGCGACAGGGCCCGGGGGCAGCCCCAGCATTTT. It yields the protein CASSDRARGQPQHF. The chain joins TRBV2 to TRBJ1-5; 7 positions agree with TRBD1. Germline values: CDR1 SNHLY, CDR2 FYNNEI. This CDR3 comprises 14 residues. V lost 6 bases, J lost 7 bases, and 9 bases stayed unmatched.

The chain is built from TRBV30 and TRBJ2-7; 9 bases are shared with TRBD1. The germline V gene has CDR1 GTSNPN and CDR2 SVGIG (reference sequence). The CDR3 spans 14 residues. The trim removed 3 bases at V and 1 base at J, leaving 4 bases unmatched. As DNA, the CDR3 is TGTGCCTGGAGCTACAGGGGGCTTTCCTACGAGCAGTACTTC. This encodes CAWSYRGLSYEQYF.

This clone was recorded once. The chain has TRBV5-4 and TRBJ2-2; 16 bases are shared with TRBD2. Germline values: CDR1 SGHNT, CDR2 YYREEE (reference sequence). Unmatched junction bases numbered 11, after V lost 3 bases and J lost 3 bases. This CDR3 contains 20 residues. CDR3 sequence (DNA): TGTGCCAGCAGCTCGCCCGGGACTAGCGGGGGGGCAGGAGACACCGGGGAGCTGTTTTTT. It specifies CASSSPGTSGGAGDTGELFF. The complete variable domain, with remaining parts taken from reference TRBV5-4 and TRBJ2-2, reads ETGVTQSPTHLIKTRGQQVTLRCSSQSGHNTVSWYQQALGQGPQFIFQYYREEENGRGNFPPRFSGLQFPNYSSELNVNALELDDSALYLCASSSPGTSGGAGDTGELFFGEGSRLTVL.

The chain has TRBV2 and TRBJ1-6; 7 nucleotides align to TRBD1. V trimming: 7 bases; J trimming: 10 bases; junction bases outside the gene matches: 7. CDR3 size: 13 residues. Germline V gene data show CDR1 as SNHLY and CDR2 as FYNNEI. The CDR3 loop is CASNGQERSPLHF. In DNA, the CDR3 is TGTGCCAGCAACGGACAGGAGCGATCACCCCTCCACTTT.

V usage is TRBV5-1 and J usage is TRBJ2-5; D not resolved. The CDR3 is 14 residues long. The V gene's germline CDR1 is SGHRS and CDR2 YFSETQ. V lost 0 bases and J 3 bases, leaving 9 bases between the germline ends. The CDR3 loop reads CASSLAVSEETQYF. CDR3 coding DNA: TGCGCCAGCAGCTTGGCCGTTTCTGAAGAGACCCAGTACTTC.

The gene calls are TRBV10-3 and TRBJ1-5; D is ambiguous. V was trimmed by 2 bases and J by 7 bases, leaving 15 bases between them. The CDR3 sequence is 15 residues long. Germline assignment: CDR1 ENHRY and CDR2 SYGVKD. Here the CDR3 DNA reads TGTGCCATCAGTGAGAGGGTGGGGAGTGGGCAGCCCCAGCATTTT. It translates to CAISERVGSGQPQHF.

V usage is TRBV5-1 and J usage is TRBJ2-3; TRBD2 matches 9 bases. The CDR3 totals 14 residues. The germline gives CDR1 SGHRS, CDR2 YFSETQ. V was pared by 4 bases and J by 4 bases, with 4 bases of the junction left unmatched. This CDR3 reads CASSVGLAADTQYF. The CDR3 DNA reads TGCGCCAGCAGCGTGGGACTAGCCGCAGATACGCAGTATTTT.

The chain links TRBV3-1 (or the pseudogene TRBV3-2) to TRBJ2-3, with D perhaps matching TRBD1 (5 bases). The length of the CDR3 is 15 residues. With 2 bases removed from V and 2 bases from J, the gap between germline ends came to 11 bases. Germline loops: CDR1 LGHDT, CDR2 YNNKEL (reference sequence). This chain's CDR3 is CASSQSGRATDTQYF. In nucleotides, the CDR3 is TGTGCCAGCAGCCAAAGTGGCAGGGCCACAGATACGCAGTATTTT.

The chain carries TRBV12-3 or TRBV12-4 and TRBJ1-6; TRBD1 is a possible D gene (5 bases). V lost 5 bases and J lost 7, with 9 bases in between. CDR3 length: 13 amino acids. CDR3 protein: CASSPSGNSPLHF. As DNA, the CDR3 is TGTGCCAGCAGTCCCTCAGGGAATTCACCCCTCCACTTT.

The chain employs TRBV11-2 and TRBJ2-3; perhaps TRBD1 as D (6 bases). CDR3 length: 15 amino acids. Looked up from germline, CDR1 is SGHAT and CDR2 is FQNNGV. Deletions cut 5 bases from V and 3 bases from J, with 15 bases between. The CDR3 loop is CASSPGADGTDTQYF. The CDR3, as DNA: TGTGCCAGCAGCCCAGGGGCGGATGGGACAGATACGCAGTATTTT.

The gene calls are TRBV30 and TRBJ1-1; D remains ambiguous. With 4 bases removed from V and 4 bases from J, the gap between germline ends came to 16 bases. Germline assignment: CDR1 GTSNPN and CDR2 SVGIG (reference sequence). The CDR3 is made up of 14 amino acids. The CDR3 nucleotides are TGTGCCTGGACCCCCTTATTTGCCGGCACTGAAGCTTTCTTT. The encoded protein is CAWTPLFAGTEAFF. Drawing the rest from reference TRBV30 and TRBJ1-1, the complete variable domain is SQTIHQWPATLVQPVGSPLSLECTVEGTSNPNLYWYRQAAGRGLQLLFYSVGIGQISSEVPQNLSASRPQDRQFILSSKKLLLSDSGFYLCAWTPLFAGTEAFFGQGTRLTVV.